This section outlines one T cell receptor beta chain sequence together with its context. This sample stems from a study of response to subunit inactivated influenza vaccine. The CDR3 length is 14 residues. Trimming took 7 bases from V and 0 from J; bases not matched to a gene: 9. Germline V lookup: CDR1 DFQATT, CDR2 SNEGSKA (reference sequence). MiXCR was run by TCRdb on the RT-PCR reads, yielding one entry per CDR3 protein. The data show approximately 500,000 distinct CDR3 sequences, 20% to 25% seen once. These data were likewise used in another study, on T cells expressing NK-cell markers. That work states: Researchers built TCR beta cDNA using 5'RACE template switching with UMIs.

This clonotype originated in a man aged 50 or older who received an inactivated influenza vaccine. The source material was CD4+ T cells sorted from PBMCs, sampled roughly 12 days after vaccination. This chain uses TRBV20-1 with TRBJ2-7; 7 bases map to TRBD1. In DNA, the CDR3 is TGCAGTGGAGAGGACAGGTTGCGCTCCTACGAGCAGTACTTC. Encoded protein: CSGEDRLRSYEQYF.